The 10 T cell receptor beta chains in this list originate from one sample, sequenced in a study of PD-L1 blockade in urothelial cancer. TCRdb's copy holds only in-frame clones and misses some; the assay was immunoSEQ multiplex PCR. The sample holds fewer than 85,000 clones, 84% seen once. Time point defined: pretreatment peripheral blood. The input for sequencing was PBMCs, taken around atezolizumab (anti-PD-L1) treatment. These receptor sequences come from a woman between 70 and 85 years old with urothelial cancer.

The chain is built from TRBV7-9 and TRBJ1-2, with a weak D call TRBD1 (5 bases). This CDR3 contains 16 residues. Germline V CDR1 and CDR2: SEHNR, FQNEAQ (reference sequence). V gave up 1 base and J gave up 3 bases, with 15 bases separating them. The CDR3 is CASSLDLAGYDYGYTF. The CDR3 nucleotides are TGTGCCAGCAGCTTAGATTTGGCAGGGTATGACTATGGCTACACCTTC.

V usage is TRBV5-1 and J usage is TRBJ2-7; 8 nucleotides align to TRBD1. CDR1 and CDR2 (germline): SGHRS, YFSETQ. With V trimmed by 4 bases and J by 3 bases, 18 bases remained unmatched. The CDR3 covers 18 residues. The CDR3 sequence is CASSPPNGQGAVDYEQYF. Written as DNA, the CDR3 is TGCGCCAGCAGCCCTCCCAATGGGCAGGGGGCGGTCGACTACGAGCAGTACTTC.

This chain uses TRBV2 with TRBJ1-2; 8 bases are shared with TRBD1. This CDR3 is 13 amino acids long. Germline V gene lookup returns CDR1 SNHLY and CDR2 FYNNEI. Unmatched junction bases numbered 3, after V lost 6 bases and J lost 3 bases. The CDR3: CASREQGDYGYTF. CDR3 DNA: TGTGCCAGCAGAGAACAGGGGGACTATGGCTACACCTTC.

This rearrangement joins TRBV2 to TRBJ2-3; a possible D gene is TRBD2 (5 bases). The CDR3 contains 11 residues. Germline V gene lookup returns CDR1 SNHLY and CDR2 FYNNEI. V lost 10 bases and J lost 3, with 8 bases in between. CDR3 DNA sequence: TGTGCCACCGGGAAGACAGATACGCAGTATTTT. Its protein product is CATGKTDTQYF.

This sequence joins TRBV2 and TRBJ2-2, with 9 bases lining up with TRBD1. The V segment lost 2 bases and the J segment 4 bases; nucleotides outside the gene matches: 5. CDR1 SNHLY and CDR2 FYNNEI come from the germline V gene. The CDR3 is 16 amino acids. The CDR3 region has the DNA TGTGCCAGCAGTGAAAGCAGGACAGGGGTCACCGGGGAGCTGTTTTTT. This gives the protein CASSESRTGVTGELFF.

This chain links TRBV27 with TRBJ1-6; TRBD1 agrees at 9 bases. The V and J ends lost 0 bases and 2 bases, in that order; junction bases with no gene match: 2. This CDR3 region has 17 residues. The V gene's germline CDR1 is MNHEY and CDR2 SMNVEV (reference sequence). In nucleotides, the CDR3 is TGTGCCAGCAGTTTATCCAGGGACAGGGCCTATAATTCACCCCTCCACTTT. Its translation is CASSLSRDRAYNSPLHF.

V and J are TRBV4-2 and TRBJ1-1; no clear D gene. CDR1 LGHNA and CDR2 YNFKEQ come from the germline V gene. The CDR3 runs to 14 residues. Trimming pared 4 bases from V and 0 bases from J, leaving 9 bases between. In nucleotides, the CDR3 is TGTGCCAGCAGCCCCGCGGGGATGAACACTGAAGCTTTCTTT. This codes for CASSPAGMNTEAFF.

The chain carries TRBV15 and TRBJ2-7; a possible D gene is TRBD1 (5 bases). The germline V and J ends were trimmed by 0 bases and 7 bases, with 10 bases remaining between them. Germline CDR1 LNHNV, CDR2 YYDKDF (reference sequence). This CDR3 has 13 residues. DNA for the CDR3: TGTGCCACCAGCAGAGATTTTCAGGGAGAGCAGTACTTC. Amino acid sequence: CATSRDFQGEQYF.

The chain is built from TRBV10-1 and TRBJ2-3; 7 nucleotides agree with TRBD1. CDR3 length: 15 amino acids. Trimming cost V 2 bases and J 5 bases; bases outside gene matches: 7. CDR1 is WNHNN, CDR2 SYGVQD, per germline (reference sequence). CDR3: CASSEAARGIDTQYF. CDR3 DNA: TGCGCCAGCAGTGAGGCGGCCAGGGGGATAGATACGCAGTATTTT.

J is TRBJ2-1 and V is TRBV7-3; 12 nucleotides agree with TRBD2. The germline CDR1 and CDR2 sequences are SGHTA and FQGTGA. V dropped 3 bases and J dropped 7; count of bases not matched to a gene: 10. This CDR3 is 17 amino acids long. This CDR3 is CASSLGSRTSGMNEQFF. CDR3 DNA: TGTGCCAGCAGCTTGGGTTCCAGGACTAGCGGGATGAATGAGCAGTTCTTC.